This record concerns one TCR beta chain sequence. This clone was recorded only once. The clone's antigen remains unknown. Qualities for individual bases were not recorded, and no much larger clone is one base off. The CDR3 measures 16 amino acids from cysteine to phenylalanine. Left in the record is the CDR3 DNA by itself, 48 bases read in frame from the first base. V and J are truncated by 0 bases and 4 bases respectively, leaving an intervening sequence of 15 bases. CDR1 and CDR2, per the germline V gene, are MNHEY and SVGAGI. The data belong to a study of T cell changes during pregnancy in multiple sclerosis (dated by TCRdb to the late 2010s). Notes on the research overall: Changes in the T cell repertoire over the course of pregnancy were examined in this study in women with multiple sclerosis.

The method was the immunoSEQ multiplex PCR assay. This is the immuneACCESS table as TCRdb keeps it, with only in-frame sequences that have V and J called. A part of the clones is gone; compared with another copy, unresolved V genes explain less than half, and the rest is unexplained. Recorded for this sample are roughly 49,000 clones; about 90% of them occurred a single time. The top ten clones comprise approximately 0.29% of the sample. In this chain, TRBV6-5 is recombined with TRBJ1-2, and possibly TRBD1, on 5 matching bases. This clonotype was sampled from a female donor with multiple sclerosis, enrolled in a pregnancy study. Sequenced here: CD4+ T cells from peripheral blood mononuclear cells, sampled in the second trimester of pregnancy. The CDR3 sequence is CASSYSIQTALYGYTF. At the DNA level, the sequence is TGTGCCAGCAGTTACTCGATCCAGACAGCTCTCTATGGCTACACCTTC.